These T cell receptor beta chains were read from a single sample in a study of CXCR3-negative and CXCR3-positive naive CD8 T cells. TCRdb reprocessed the 5' RACE reads; each CDR3 protein has one entry and no DNA is given. The sample totals approximately 100,000 distinct CDR3 sequences; its top ten clones hold 0.38%. Sample: naive CXCR3+ CD8+ T cells from blood. These receptors all come from a human donor in good health. Some clones in this sample may be carry-over from other donors' samples. The CDR3 runs from the conserved cysteine through the conserved F or W.

J gene | V gene | CDR3 protein
TRBJ2-5 | TRBV20-1 | CSARDPGGATEETQYF
TRBJ2-5 | TRBV12-3/TRBV12-4 | CASSQTGGIVETQYF
TRBJ2-1 | TRBV12-3/TRBV12-4 | CASLFGGRVYNEQFF
TRBJ2-1 | TRBV18 | CASSPVSGGFDNEQFF
TRBJ1-5 | TRBV20-1 | CSAPLVGQGEIDQPQHF
TRBJ1-1 | TRBV10-3 | CAISESGGGEAFF
TRBJ2-7 | TRBV12-1 | CASTPKRQKTYEQYF
TRBJ1-2 | TRBV28 | CASSLTGGAYGYTF
TRBJ2-1 | TRBV7-9 | CASSPGTSGLHFNEQFF
TRBJ2-1 | TRBV7-9 | CASSSLAGTLSSYNEQFF
TRBJ1-1 | TRBV2 | CASSDTGALNTEAFF
TRBJ2-1 | TRBV12-3/TRBV12-4 | CASSLGPQTRKQFF
TRBJ2-2 | TRBV9 | CASSPGGGKIGELFF
TRBJ2-1 | TRBV4-1 | CASSQDVVAGEEQFF
TRBJ2-5 | TRBV2 | CASSRDRGWETQYF
TRBJ2-2 | TRBV2 | CASSEYGGRNTGELFF
TRBJ2-7 | TRBV3-1 | CASSRGVGYEQYF
TRBJ2-5 | TRBV4-1 | CASSSRDQETQYF
TRBJ2-2 | TRBV29-1 | CSVAPRGQDTGELFF
TRBJ2-1 | TRBV20-1 | CSARDLEGEPYNEQFF
TRBJ2-1 | TRBV27 | CASSLYGGYNEQFF
TRBJ2-7 | TRBV4-1 | CASSQDGSQGPTYEQYF
TRBJ2-1 | TRBV28 | CASSQSDTLGPFF
TRBJ2-7 | TRBV3-1 | CASSQDMSYEQYF
TRBJ1-1 | TRBV30 | CAWSDPTGFAEAFF
TRBJ2-1 | TRBV19 | CASSNRVTHEQFF
TRBJ2-1 | TRBV20-1 | CSARVPPGDYGRWQFF
TRBJ2-7 | TRBV4-1 | CASSQDPRGYEQYF
TRBJ2-1 | TRBV6-2/TRBV6-3 | CASSLPGEPRGEFF
TRBJ2-2 | TRBV7-9 | CASNRGNTGELFF
TRBJ2-1 | TRBV6-2/TRBV6-3 | CASTESWGGSYNEQFF
TRBJ2-5 | TRBV11-3 | CASTLSRVLKETQYF
TRBJ2-7 | TRBV13 | CASSPKPAGQVKQYF
TRBJ2-3 | TRBV5-1 | CASRNPGLAPTDTQYF
TRBJ2-4 | TRBV21-1 | CASSEKGTLYQYF
TRBJ1-2 | TRBV5-1 | CASSPSDGNYGYTF
TRBJ2-1 | TRBV4-1 | CASSQDGTVGRYEQFF
TRBJ2-1 | TRBV5-6 | CASSFGLAGGLSSYNEQFF
TRBJ1-6 | TRBV4-2 | CASSRFLFDRGDSPLHF
TRBJ2-1 | TRBV3-1 | CASSQDGTSGNEQFF
TRBJ1-6 | TRBV23-1 | CASSRIGPVLHF